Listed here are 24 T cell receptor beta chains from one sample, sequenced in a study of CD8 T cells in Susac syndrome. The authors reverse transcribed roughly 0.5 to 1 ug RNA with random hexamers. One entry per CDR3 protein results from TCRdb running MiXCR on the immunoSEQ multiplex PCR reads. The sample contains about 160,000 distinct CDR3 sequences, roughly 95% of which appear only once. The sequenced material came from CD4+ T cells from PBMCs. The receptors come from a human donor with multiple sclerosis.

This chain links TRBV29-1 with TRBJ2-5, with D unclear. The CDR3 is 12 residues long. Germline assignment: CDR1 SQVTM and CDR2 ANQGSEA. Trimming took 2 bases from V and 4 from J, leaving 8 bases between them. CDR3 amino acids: CSVEMSGETQYF. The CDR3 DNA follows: TGCAGCGTTGAAATGAGTGGAGAGACCCAGTACTTC.

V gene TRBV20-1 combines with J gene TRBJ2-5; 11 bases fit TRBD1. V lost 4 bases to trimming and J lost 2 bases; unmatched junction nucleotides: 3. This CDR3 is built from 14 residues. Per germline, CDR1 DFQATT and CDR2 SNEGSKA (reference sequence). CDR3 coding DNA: TGCAGTGCTATGGACAGGGGGCGGCAAGAGACCCAGTACTTC. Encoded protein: CSAMDRGRQETQYF.

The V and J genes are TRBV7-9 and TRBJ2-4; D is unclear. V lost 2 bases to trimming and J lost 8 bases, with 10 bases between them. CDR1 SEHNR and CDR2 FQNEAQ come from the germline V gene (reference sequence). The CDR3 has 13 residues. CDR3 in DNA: TGTGCCAGCAGCTTACAAAACCGGGACATTCAGTACTTC. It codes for CASSLQNRDIQYF.

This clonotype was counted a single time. CDR3 region: CAWSVRWAGELFF. The DNA for the CDR3 is TGTGCCTGGAGTGTACGGTGGGCCGGGGAGCTGTTTTTT. The rearrangement links TRBV30 to TRBJ2-2; no definite D call. The V and J ends lost 0 bases and 6 bases respectively, with 8 bases between them. Germline V gives CDR1 GTSNPN, CDR2 SVGIG (reference sequence). This CDR3 has 13 amino acids. Drawing the rest from reference TRBV30 and TRBJ2-2, the complete variable domain is SQTIHQWPATLVQPVGSPLSLECTVEGTSNPNLYWYRQAAGRGLQLLFYSVGIGQISSEVPQNLSASRPQDRQFILSSKKLLLSDSGFYLCAWSVRWAGELFFGEGSRLTVL.

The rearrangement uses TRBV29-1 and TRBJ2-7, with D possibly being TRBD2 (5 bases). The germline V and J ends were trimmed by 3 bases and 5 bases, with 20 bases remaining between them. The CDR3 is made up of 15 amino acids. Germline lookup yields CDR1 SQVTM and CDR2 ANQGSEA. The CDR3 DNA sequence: TGCAGCGTTGACCTCTGGGGATCGAACGGGGACGAGCAGTACTTC. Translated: CSVDLWGSNGDEQYF.

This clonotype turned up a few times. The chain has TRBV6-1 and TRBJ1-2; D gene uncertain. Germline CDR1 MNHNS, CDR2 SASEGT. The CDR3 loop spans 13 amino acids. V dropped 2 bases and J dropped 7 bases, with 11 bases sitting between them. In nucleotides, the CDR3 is TGTGCCAGCAGTGAACTGCCGGGTGGTGGCTACACCTTC. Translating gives CASSELPGGGYTF.

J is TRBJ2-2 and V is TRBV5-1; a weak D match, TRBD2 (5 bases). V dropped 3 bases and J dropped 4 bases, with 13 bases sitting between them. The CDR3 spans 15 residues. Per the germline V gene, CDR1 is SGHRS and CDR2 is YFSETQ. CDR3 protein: CASSSDPGGTGELFF. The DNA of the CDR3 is TGCGCCAGCAGCTCCGATCCCGGAGGCACCGGGGAGCTGTTTTTT.

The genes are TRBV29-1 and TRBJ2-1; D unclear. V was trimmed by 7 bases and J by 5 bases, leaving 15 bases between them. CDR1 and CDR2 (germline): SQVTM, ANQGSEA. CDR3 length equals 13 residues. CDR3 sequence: CSALARSNNEQFF. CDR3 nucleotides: TGCAGCGCCTTAGCCCGAAGCAACAATGAGCAGTTCTTC.

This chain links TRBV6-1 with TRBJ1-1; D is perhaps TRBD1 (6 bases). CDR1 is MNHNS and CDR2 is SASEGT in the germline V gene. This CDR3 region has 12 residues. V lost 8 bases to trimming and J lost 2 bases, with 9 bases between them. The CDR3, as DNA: TGTGCCAGCGACAGGATTAACACTGAAGCTTTCTTT. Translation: CASDRINTEAFF.

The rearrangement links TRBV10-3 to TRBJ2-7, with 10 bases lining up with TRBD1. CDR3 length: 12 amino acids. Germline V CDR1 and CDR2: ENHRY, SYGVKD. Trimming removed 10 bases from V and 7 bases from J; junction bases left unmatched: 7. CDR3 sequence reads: CATTRTGGEQYF. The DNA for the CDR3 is TGTGCCACCACGAGGACAGGGGGAGAGCAGTACTTC.

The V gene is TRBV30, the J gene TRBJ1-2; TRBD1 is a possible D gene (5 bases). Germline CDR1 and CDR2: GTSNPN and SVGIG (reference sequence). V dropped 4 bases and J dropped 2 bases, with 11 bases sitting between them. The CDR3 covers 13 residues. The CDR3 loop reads CAWMIEGNYGYTF. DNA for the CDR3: TGTGCCTGGATGATCGAGGGGAACTATGGCTACACCTTC.

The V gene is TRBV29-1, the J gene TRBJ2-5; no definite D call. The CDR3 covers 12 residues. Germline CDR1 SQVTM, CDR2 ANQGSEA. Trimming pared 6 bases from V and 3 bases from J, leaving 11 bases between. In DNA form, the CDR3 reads TGCAGCGTCCTAGACGGTAAAGAGACCCAGTACTTC. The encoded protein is CSVLDGKETQYF.

This chain's CDR3 is CASSRGTSGSGGNTQYF. The CDR3 bases are TGTGCCAGTAGTAGAGGGACTAGCGGGAGTGGAGGTAATACGCAGTATTTT. The chain combines TRBV19 with TRBJ2-3; 14 bases align to TRBD2. Germline V gives CDR1 LNHDA, CDR2 SQIVND (reference sequence). Unmatched junction bases numbered 10, after V lost 4 bases and J lost 7 bases. This CDR3 is 17 amino acids long.

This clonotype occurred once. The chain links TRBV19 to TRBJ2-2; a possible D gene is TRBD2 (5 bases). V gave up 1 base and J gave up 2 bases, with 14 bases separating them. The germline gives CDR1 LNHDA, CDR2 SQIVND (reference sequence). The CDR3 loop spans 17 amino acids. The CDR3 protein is CASSIVGDARNTGELFF. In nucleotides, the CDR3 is TGTGCCAGTAGTATAGTCGGGGATGCTCGAAACACCGGGGAGCTGTTTTTT.

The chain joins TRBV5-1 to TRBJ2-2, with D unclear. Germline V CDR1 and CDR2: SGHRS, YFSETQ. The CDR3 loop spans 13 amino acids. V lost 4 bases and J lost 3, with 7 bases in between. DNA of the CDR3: TGCGCCAGCAGCCGATCTGACACCGGGGAGCTGTTTTTT. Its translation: CASSRSDTGELFF.

The CDR3 DNA sequence: TGTGCCATCAGGGGGACGGATTTCTACGAGCAGTACTTC. Translation gives CAIRGTDFYEQYF. This sequence joins TRBV10-3 and TRBJ2-7, with D perhaps being TRBD1 or TRBD2 (5 bases each). Trimming left V 6 bases short and J 3 bases short, with 12 bases between. The germline gives CDR1 ENHRY, CDR2 SYGVKD. The CDR3 length is 13 residues.

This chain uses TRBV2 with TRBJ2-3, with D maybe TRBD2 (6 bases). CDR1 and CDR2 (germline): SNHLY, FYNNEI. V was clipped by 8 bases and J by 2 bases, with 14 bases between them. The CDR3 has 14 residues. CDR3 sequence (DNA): TGTGCCAGCGCGGAGCGGGTATTCACAGATACGCAGTATTTT. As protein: CASAERVFTDTQYF.

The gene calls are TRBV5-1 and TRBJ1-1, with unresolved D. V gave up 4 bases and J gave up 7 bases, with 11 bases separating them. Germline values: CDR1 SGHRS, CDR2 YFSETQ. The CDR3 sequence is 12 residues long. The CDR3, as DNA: TGCGCCAGCAGCCGAAACCGGGATGAAGCTTTCTTT. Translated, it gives CASSRNRDEAFF.

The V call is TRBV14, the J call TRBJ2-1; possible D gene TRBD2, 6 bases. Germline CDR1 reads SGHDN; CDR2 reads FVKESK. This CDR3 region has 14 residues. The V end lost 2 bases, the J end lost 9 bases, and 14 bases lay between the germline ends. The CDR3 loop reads CASSQWGLSIEQFF. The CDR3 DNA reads TGTGCCAGCAGCCAATGGGGACTGTCCATTGAGCAGTTCTTC.

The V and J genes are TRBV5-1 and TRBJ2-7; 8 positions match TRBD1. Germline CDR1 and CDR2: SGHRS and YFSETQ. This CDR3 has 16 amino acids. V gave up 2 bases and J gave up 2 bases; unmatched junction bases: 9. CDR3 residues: CASSFLGQGTTYEQYF. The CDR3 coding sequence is TGCGCCAGCAGCTTCCTAGGACAGGGAACAACCTACGAGCAGTACTTC.

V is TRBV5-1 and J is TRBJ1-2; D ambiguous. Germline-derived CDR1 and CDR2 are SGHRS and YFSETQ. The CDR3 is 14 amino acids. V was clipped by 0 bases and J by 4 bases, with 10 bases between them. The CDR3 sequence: CASSLGGATYGYTF. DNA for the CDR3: TGCGCCAGCAGCTTGGGGGGAGCCACCTATGGCTACACCTTC.

CDR3 amino acids: CSAGRQARNEQYF. In DNA form, the CDR3 reads TGCAGCGCCGGGCGGCAGGCGCGAAACGAGCAGTACTTC. The V call is TRBV29-1, the J call TRBJ2-7; D is undetermined. The germline V gene encodes CDR1 SQVTM and CDR2 ANQGSEA. The CDR3 loop spans 13 amino acids. V was clipped by 7 bases and J by 5 bases, with 18 bases between them.

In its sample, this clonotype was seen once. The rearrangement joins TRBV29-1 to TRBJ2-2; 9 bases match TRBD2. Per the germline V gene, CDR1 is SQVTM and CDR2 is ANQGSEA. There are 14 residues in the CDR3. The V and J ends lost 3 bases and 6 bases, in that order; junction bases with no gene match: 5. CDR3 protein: CSVELAGHAGELFF. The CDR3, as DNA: TGCAGCGTTGAGCTAGCGGGACACGCCGGGGAGCTGTTTTTT.

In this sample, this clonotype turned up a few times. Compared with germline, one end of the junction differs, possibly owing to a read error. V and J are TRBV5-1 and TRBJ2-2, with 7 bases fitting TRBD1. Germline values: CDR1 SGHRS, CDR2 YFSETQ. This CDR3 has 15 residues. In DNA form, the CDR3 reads TGTGCCAGCAGCCCCGGGACAGCCAACACCGGGGAGCTGTTTTTT. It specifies CASSPGTANTGELFF.